The sequence of this T cell receptor beta chain was determined in a study of T cells expressing NK-cell markers. Germline V gene data show CDR1 as MNHNS and CDR2 as SASEGT. This CDR3 contains 19 residues. General study findings and limits: Dominant NKG2C+ clonotypes in roughly 6 donors made up roughly 1.0-7.0% of CD8+ T cells.

Points on this clonotype: Its specificity is not known.

TCRdb reanalyzed the 5' RACE reads, giving one entry per CDR3 protein sequence and no DNA. The sample has about 260,000 distinct CDR3 sequences; the top ten hold approximately 0.39%. The V call is TRBV6-1, the J call TRBJ2-1. The sequence was obtained from a young man in good health. Sequences were obtained from blood T cells: a sorted CD56 or NKG2C T cell subset, CD4+ or CD8+ T cells, or bulk PBMC T cells (not recorded which). This CDR3 reads CASSEALGSTVVSYNEQFF.